Listed here are 31 T cell receptor beta chains from one sample, sequenced in a study of OX40 agonist ivuxolimab in advanced cancers. The data were produced by immunoSEQ multiplex PCR, yet TCRdb's version contains in-frame clones alone and is incomplete. Seen here are about 79,000 clones, about nine tenths observed once, and the top ten hold less than 5%. The starting material was CD4+ or CD8+ T cells sorted from blood, obtained in a trial of the OX40 agonist ivuxolimab. Receptors originate from an adult with an advanced solid tumor such as melanoma, head and neck, liver or kidney cancer.

The chain recombines TRBV9 with TRBJ2-1; TRBD1 matches at 8 bases. The germline V gene has CDR1 SGDLS and CDR2 YYNGEE. The CDR3 sequence is 16 residues long. The J segment lost 7 bases and the V segment lost 0 bases, leaving 9 bases of the junction unmatched. CDR3 sequence: CASSVAGGNGGNEQFF. The CDR3 bases are TGTGCCAGCAGCGTAGCAGGGGGCAATGGTGGGAATGAGCAGTTCTTC.

V is TRBV5-5 and J is TRBJ2-1; D gene unclear. Germline assignment: CDR1 SGHKS and CDR2 YYEKEE (reference sequence). Trimming cost V 3 bases and J 12 bases, with 16 bases left between them. The CDR3 runs to 13 residues. CDR3 nucleotide sequence: TGTGCCAGCAGCTACACTCCCCAAGAATCGCAGTTCTTC. Protein: CASSYTPQESQFF.

The chain uses TRBV11-2 and TRBJ2-5; the match to TRBD2 covers 12 bases. The CDR3 runs to 17 residues. Unmatched junction bases numbered 10, after V lost 3 bases and J lost 5 bases. The germline gives CDR1 SGHAT, CDR2 FQNNGV. The DNA of the CDR3 is TGTGCCAGCAGCTTGCAGAAGACTAGCGGGAGTCCGGAGACCCAGTACTTC. Translation gives CASSLQKTSGSPETQYF.

The sample holds one count of this clone. V gene TRBV7-9 combines with J gene TRBJ2-2; D is undetermined. The ends were cut back, 5 bases at V and 0 bases at J, with 10 bases in the middle. Germline CDR1 SEHNR, CDR2 FQNEAQ (reference sequence). The CDR3 is 15 residues long. CDR3 protein: CASSIISTNTGELFF. In nucleotides, the CDR3 is TGTGCCAGCAGCATAATCTCCACGAACACCGGGGAGCTGTTTTTT. Full variable domain (remainder filled in from reference TRBV7-9 and TRBJ2-2): DTGVSQNPRHKITKRGQNVTFRCDPISEHNRLYWYRQTLGQGPEFLTYFQNEAQLEKSRLLSDRFSAERPKGSFSTLEIQRTEQGDSAMYLCASSIISTNTGELFFGEGSRLTVL.

This chain connects TRBV27 to TRBJ1-2; 7 positions agree with TRBD1. V was clipped by 6 bases and J by 4 bases; unmatched bases: 8. The CDR3 sequence is 14 residues long. Germline lookup yields CDR1 MNHEY and CDR2 SMNVEV (reference sequence). The CDR3 is CASSSSTGSYGYTF. In DNA form, the CDR3 reads TGTGCCAGCAGCTCTTCGACAGGGAGCTATGGCTACACCTTC.

The chain links TRBV5-1 to TRBJ1-1; D ambiguous. The CDR3 runs to 13 residues. V lost 2 bases, J lost 5 bases, and 10 bases lay in between. Germline assignment: CDR1 SGHRS and CDR2 YFSETQ. The CDR3 is CASSLKVDTEAFF. The CDR3 nucleotides are TGCGCCAGCAGCTTAAAGGTTGATACTGAAGCTTTCTTT.

This chain uses TRBV4-2 with TRBJ2-5, with D hard to call. The CDR3 runs 11 residues. The germline V gene has CDR1 LGHNA and CDR2 YNFKEQ. The ends were cut back, 5 bases at V and 1 base at J, with 2 bases in the middle. The CDR3 DNA reads TGTGCCAGCAGCTCCCAAGAGACCCAGTACTTC. This gives the protein CASSSQETQYF.

CDR3 bases: TGTGCCAGCTCCCCCTGGGGTCCCGGAGATAGCACAGATACGCAGTATTTT. Its protein is CASSPWGPGDSTDTQYF. The V and J genes are TRBV18 and TRBJ2-3; D is unresolved. CDR1 and CDR2 from the germline V gene are KGHSH and LQKENI. The CDR3 is 17 amino acids. The germline V and J ends were trimmed by 6 bases and 0 bases, with 19 bases remaining between them.

The V call is TRBV6-1, the J call TRBJ1-2, with D hard to call. CDR1 is MNHNS and CDR2 is SASEGT in the germline V gene. The CDR3 loop spans 13 amino acids. V was clipped by 2 bases and J by 5 bases, with 9 bases between them. As DNA, the CDR3 is TGTGCCAGCAGTGAATTTGGAGGGTATGGCTACACCTTC. It encodes CASSEFGGYGYTF.

This clone was found a few times. The chain uses TRBV7-9 and TRBJ2-5, with D tentatively TRBD1 (5 bases). V dropped 5 bases and J dropped 1 base, with 11 bases sitting between them. CDR1 is SEHNR and CDR2 is FQNEAQ in the germline V gene (reference sequence). This CDR3 spans 14 amino acids. Here the CDR3 DNA reads TGTGCCAGCAGCCCGACGACAGTCCAAGAGACCCAGTACTTC. Amino acid sequence: CASSPTTVQETQYF.

The chain has TRBV18 and TRBJ1-2; 7 bases are shared with TRBD1. This CDR3 has 14 amino acids. Trimming took 0 bases from V and 11 from J; bases not matched to a gene: 9. The germline V gene encodes CDR1 KGHSH and CDR2 LQKENI. The CDR3 DNA is TGTGCCAGCTCACCACCGGGACAGTCGCTTTCGTACACCTTC. Protein sequence: CASSPPGQSLSYTF.

This clone was picked up one time. The chain employs TRBV7-2 and TRBJ2-1; D possibly corresponds to TRBD2 (6 bases). V lost 5 bases to trimming and J lost 8 bases, with 13 bases between them. This CDR3 is built from 13 residues. CDR1 is SGHTA and CDR2 is FQGNSA in the germline V gene. The CDR3 region is CASSRGRGDEQFF. As DNA, the CDR3 is TGTGCCAGCAGCCGAGGGCGGGGCGATGAGCAGTTCTTC.

The rearrangement joins TRBV19 to TRBJ1-5; D gene uncertain. The V end lost 7 bases, the J end lost 3 bases, and 13 bases lay between the germline ends. Germline lookup yields CDR1 LNHDA and CDR2 SQIVND (reference sequence). The CDR3 consists of 14 residues. The CDR3 region is CASTDGRNNQPQHF. DNA of the CDR3: TGTGCCAGTACCGACGGACGGAACAATCAGCCCCAGCATTTT.

The chain couples TRBV10-3 to TRBJ1-1; a weak D match, TRBD1 (6 bases). The V gene lost 6 bases and the J gene lost 1 base, with 12 bases spanning the gap. CDR3 length equals 14 residues. The germline gives CDR1 ENHRY, CDR2 SYGVKD. The CDR3 nucleotides read TGTGCCATCAGAAGACAGGATTCGAACACTGAAGCTTTCTTT. Its translation is CAIRRQDSNTEAFF.

The chain employs TRBV12-5 and TRBJ2-3; D ambiguous. Trimming removed 6 bases at V and 3 bases at J, with 22 bases between. Germline CDR1 and CDR2: LGHNT and FRNRAP. This CDR3 comprises 17 residues. CDR3 region: CASGQNWSPSETDTQYF. In DNA form, the CDR3 reads TGTGCTAGTGGACAGAACTGGAGTCCCTCAGAAACAGATACGCAGTATTTT.

The chain has TRBV7-9 and TRBJ1-4, with 9 bases aligning to TRBD1. This CDR3 has 16 amino acids. The germline CDR1 and CDR2 sequences are SEHNR and FQNEAQ (reference sequence). The ends lost 6 bases at V and 2 bases at J; junction bases unmatched: 7. The DNA of the CDR3 is TGTGCCAGCAGTTCGGGACAGGGTACCACTAATGAAAAACTGTTTTTT. It specifies CASSSGQGTTNEKLFF.

This chain uses TRBV28 with TRBJ2-1; 13 nucleotides agree with TRBD2. The CDR3 runs to 16 residues. The ends lost 3 bases at V and 10 bases at J; junction bases unmatched: 9. The V gene's germline CDR1 is MDHEN and CDR2 SYDVKM. Here the CDR3 reads CASSFGLAGDRYEQFF. The CDR3 DNA follows: TGTGCCAGCAGTTTTGGACTAGCGGGAGACCGTTACGAGCAGTTCTTC.

This rearrangement joins TRBV5-1 to TRBJ2-3, with D unresolved. Trimming took off 0 bases at V and 2 bases at J, with 7 bases between the two ends. The CDR3 spans 14 residues. Looked up from germline, CDR1 is SGHRS and CDR2 is YFSETQ. CDR3 region: CASSLGVDTDTQYF. The DNA for the CDR3 is TGCGCCAGCAGCTTGGGTGTGGACACAGATACGCAGTATTTT.

The sample holds one count of this clone. The chain has TRBV6-1 and TRBJ2-7, with 8 bases identical to TRBD1. J gave up 2 bases and V 2 bases, and 5 bases lay outside the gene matches. Germline values: CDR1 MNHNS, CDR2 SASEGT. CDR3 length equals 15 residues. The CDR3 loop is CASSERTGLAYEQYF. DNA of the CDR3: TGTGCCAGCAGTGAAAGGACAGGGTTAGCCTACGAGCAGTACTTC.

This sequence joins TRBV15 and TRBJ2-3; tentatively, D is TRBD2 (5 bases). The CDR3 totals 17 residues. Germline V gene lookup returns CDR1 LNHNV and CDR2 YYDKDF (reference sequence). The germline V and J ends were trimmed by 1 base and 1 base, with 15 bases remaining between them. CDR3 in amino acids: CATSRGERVLGTDTQYF. DNA for the CDR3: TGTGCCACCAGCAGAGGGGAGAGGGTGCTAGGCACAGATACGCAGTATTTT.

This clone was counted once. For the CDR3, the DNA is TGTGCCAGTAGTATGGTGGGATGGGAGACCCAGTACTTC. This translates into CASSMVGWETQYF. This chain connects TRBV19 to TRBJ2-5, with D unresolved. The CDR3 runs 13 residues. Looked up from germline, CDR1 is LNHDA and CDR2 is SQIVND (reference sequence). The V and J ends lost 3 bases and 5 bases respectively, with 10 bases between them. Full variable domain (missing parts from reference TRBV19 and TRBJ2-5): DGGITQSPKYLFRKEGQNVTLSCEQNLNHDAMYWYRQDPGQGLRLIYYSQIVNDFQKGDIAEGYSVSREKKESFPLTVTSAQKNPTAFYLCASSMVGWETQYFGPGTRLLVL.

The rearrangement joins TRBV2 to TRBJ1-4, with D unresolved. Germline V gives CDR1 SNHLY, CDR2 FYNNEI. The V gene lost 7 bases and the J gene lost 17 bases, with 23 bases spanning the gap. The length of the CDR3 is 13 residues. The CDR3 bases are TGTGCCAGCATCCCGGAGTCCGCTGGTCGTCCCTTTTTT. Translation: CASIPESAGRPFF.

The rearrangement links TRBV28 to TRBJ1-1; D remains ambiguous. The V end was cut by 5 bases, the J end by 1 base, with 5 bases between. Germline loops: CDR1 MDHEN, CDR2 SYDVKM. The CDR3 covers 12 residues. Here the CDR3 reads CASSLGNTEAFF. The CDR3 DNA reads TGTGCCAGCAGTCTGGGGAACACTGAAGCTTTCTTT. The variable domain in full, completed from reference TRBV28 and TRBJ1-1, reads DVKVTQSSRYLVKRTGEKVFLECVQDMDHENMFWYRQDPGLGLRLIYFSYDVKMKEKGDIPEGYSVSREKKERFSLILESASTNQTSMYLCASSLGNTEAFFGQGTRLTVV.

The sample holds one count of this clone. CDR3 region: CASSEGSNRGTSGNTIYF. The CDR3 DNA follows: TGTGCCAGCAGTGAAGGAAGTAACAGAGGTACCTCTGGAAACACCATATATTTT. The chain couples TRBV6-1 to TRBJ1-3; no reliable D call. This CDR3 is built from 18 residues. V gave up 1 base and J gave up 0 bases, with 16 bases separating them. Germline V gives CDR1 MNHNS, CDR2 SASEGT.

The chain is built from TRBV27 and TRBJ2-1; tentatively, D is TRBD2 (6 bases). V dropped 4 bases and J dropped 4 bases, with 11 bases sitting between them. CDR3 length: 14 residues. Germline V gene sequence: CDR1 MNHEY, CDR2 SMNVEV (reference sequence). The CDR3 sequence: CASSSDGRYNEQFF. CDR3 DNA: TGTGCCAGCAGTTCCGACGGGAGATACAATGAGCAGTTCTTC.

The chain recombines TRBV5-1 with TRBJ1-5; D perhaps matches TRBD1 (5 bases). CDR1 and CDR2 (germline): SGHRS, YFSETQ. V was trimmed by 0 bases and J by 3 bases, leaving 7 bases between them. The CDR3 consists of 14 residues. The CDR3 protein is CASSLGGNNQPQHF. The CDR3 DNA reads as TGCGCCAGCAGCTTGGGGGGCAACAATCAGCCCCAGCATTTT.

The chain joins TRBV6-6 to TRBJ1-1, with no clear D. From germline, CDR1 is MNHNY and CDR2 SVGAGI (reference sequence). V was shortened by 2 bases and J by 1 base, with 8 bases between the two germline ends. CDR3 size: 14 residues. The DNA for the CDR3 is TGTGCCAGCAGTTACGGCAGCCAGAACACTGAAGCTTTCTTT. Its protein product is CASSYGSQNTEAFF.

The chain couples TRBV19 to TRBJ1-5, with a weak D call TRBD1 (5 bases). Germline V CDR1 and CDR2: LNHDA, SQIVND (reference sequence). The CDR3 is 15 residues long. Deletions cut 6 bases from V and 0 bases from J, with 12 bases between. CDR3 sequence reads: CASRAPGPSNQPQHF. The CDR3, as DNA: TGTGCCAGTAGAGCCCCGGGACCTAGCAATCAGCCCCAGCATTTT.

Turning to this clone: The same CDR3 is also encoded by other DNA sequences in this sample. The rearrangement links TRBV5-1 to TRBJ2-3, with TRBD2 matching 9 bases. V was pared by 2 bases and J by 1 base, with 2 bases of the junction left unmatched. The length of the CDR3 is 15 residues. Germline V gene sequence: CDR1 SGHRS, CDR2 YFSETQ. CDR3 DNA sequence: TGCGCCAGCAGCTTAGGCGGGAGGGGCACAGATACGCAGTATTTT. Protein sequence: CASSLGGRGTDTQYF.

V usage is TRBV27 and J usage is TRBJ2-2, with D uncertain. Germline loops: CDR1 MNHEY, CDR2 SMNVEV (reference sequence). Trimming took off 3 bases at V and 1 base at J, with 3 bases between the two ends. This CDR3 region has 13 residues. CDR3 DNA sequence: TGTGCCAGCAGTTTCGGGAACACCGGGGAGCTGTTTTTT. Protein: CASSFGNTGELFF.

This rearrangement joins TRBV7-9 to TRBJ2-3; 8 bases agree with TRBD2. With 8 bases clipped from V and 8 bases from J, the junction kept 12 bases outside the gene matches. The CDR3 is 14 amino acids. CDR1 is SEHNR and CDR2 is FQNEAQ in the germline V gene (reference sequence). Here the CDR3 reads CASSPSGSSGTQYF. The CDR3 DNA is TGTGCCAGCTCCCCCAGCGGGAGTTCAGGTACGCAGTATTTT.